A single sample is the source of the 28 T cell receptor beta chains below, sequenced in a study of technical replicates of blood from several donors. The method was immunoSEQ multiplex PCR; TCRdb's version includes in-frame clones alone and lacks a portion of them. The data contain about 50,000 clones, more than 95% of them singletons. Sequenced material: T cells isolated from PBMCs. All receptors derive from a human donor in good health.

The table lists this clone with a count of one. The CDR3 DNA follows: TGTGCCAGCAGTGGGACAGGGAGAGGCTACACCTTC. It is translated as CASSGTGRGYTF. This rearrangement joins TRBV2 to TRBJ1-2, with TRBD1 matching over 8 bases. The V segment lost 4 bases and the J segment 8 bases; nucleotides outside the gene matches: 3. Germline values: CDR1 SNHLY, CDR2 FYNNEI. The CDR3 is 12 amino acids.

The chain combines TRBV7-9 with TRBJ2-1, with 9 bases aligning to TRBD2. CDR1 and CDR2 from the germline V gene are SEHNR and FQNEAQ (reference sequence). This CDR3 spans 16 amino acids. The V gene end was trimmed by 5 bases and the J gene end by 0 bases; junction bases not matched to a gene: 5. The CDR3 spells CASSKSSGNSYNEQFF. The CDR3 coding sequence is TGTGCCAGCAGCAAGTCTAGCGGGAACTCCTACAATGAGCAGTTCTTC. Together with reference TRBV7-9 and TRBJ2-1, the CDR3 gives the full variable domain: DTGVSQNPRHKITKRGQNVTFRCDPISEHNRLYWYRQTLGQGPEFLTYFQNEAQLEKSRLLSDRFSAERPKGSFSTLEIQRTEQGDSAMYLCASSKSSGNSYNEQFFGPGTRLTVL.

The rearrangement joins TRBV28 to TRBJ1-5; no firm D call. The CDR3 covers 13 residues. Looked up from germline, CDR1 is MDHEN and CDR2 is SYDVKM. The V end was cut by 7 bases, the J end by 5 bases, with 12 bases between. CDR3 loop: CASKSGADQPQHF. CDR3 sequence (DNA): TGTGCCAGCAAATCAGGCGCCGATCAGCCCCAGCATTTT.

DNA for the CDR3: TGTGCCAGCAGTTTATTATACACTGAAGCTTTCTTT. It translates to CASSLLYTEAFF. The genes are TRBV28 and TRBJ1-1; D unclear. V lost 1 base and J lost 3, with 3 bases in between. The CDR3 is made up of 12 amino acids. From germline, CDR1 is MDHEN and CDR2 SYDVKM.

This sequence joins TRBV4-2 and TRBJ1-1, with D perhaps matching TRBD1 (5 bases). CDR1 is LGHNA and CDR2 is YNFKEQ in the germline V gene. There are 15 residues in the CDR3. The V end lost 0 bases, the J end lost 4 bases, and 12 bases lay between the germline ends. CDR3 DNA sequence: TGTGCCAGCAGCCAAGACGCAGGGAGGCTCACTGAAGCTTTCTTT. The encoded protein is CASSQDAGRLTEAFF.

The V and J genes are TRBV2 and TRBJ2-7; TRBD1 matches at 7 bases. CDR1 and CDR2 from the germline V gene are SNHLY and FYNNEI. The CDR3 is 13 amino acids. The ends lost 7 bases at V and 3 bases at J; junction bases unmatched: 6. The CDR3 protein is CASIPGQNYEQYF. The CDR3, as DNA: TGTGCCAGCATCCCGGGACAGAACTACGAGCAGTACTTC. Together with reference TRBV2 and TRBJ2-7, the CDR3 gives the full variable domain: EPEVTQTPSHQVTQMGQEVILRCVPISNHLYFYWYRQILGQKVEFLVSFYNNEISEKSEIFDDQFSVERPDGSNFTLKIRSTKLEDSAMYFCASIPGQNYEQYFGPGTRLTVT.

V usage is TRBV18 and J usage is TRBJ2-7; 10 nucleotides align to TRBD1. J lost 4 bases, V lost 6 bases, and 6 bases had no gene match. The germline V gene encodes CDR1 KGHSH and CDR2 LQKENI. The CDR3 has 14 residues. CDR3 nucleotide sequence: TGTGCCAGCTCTCTGGGACAGGGGAGTTACGAGCAGTACTTC. This translates into CASSLGQGSYEQYF.

V and J are TRBV7-8 and TRBJ1-5; D remains unclear. Germline V gene lookup returns CDR1 SGHVS and CDR2 FQNEAQ. With 10 bases removed from V and 0 bases from J, the gap between germline ends came to 19 bases. The CDR3 length is 16 residues. CDR3 region: CANRLDEHHSNQPQHF. The DNA of the CDR3 is TGTGCCAACCGGCTAGACGAACACCATAGCAATCAGCCCCAGCATTTT.

The chain carries TRBV18 and TRBJ2-3, with TRBD2 matching 9 bases. CDR1 and CDR2 from the germline V gene are KGHSH and LQKENI. The trim removed 0 bases at V and 2 bases at J, leaving 3 bases unmatched. This CDR3 has 16 residues. The CDR3 DNA reads TGTGCCAGCTCACCACCAGGGACTAGCTTCACAGATACGCAGTATTTT. Amino acids: CASSPPGTSFTDTQYF.

The rearrangement joins TRBV6-6 to TRBJ2-7; D possibly corresponds to TRBD2 (6 bases). Trimming took 10 bases from V and 4 from J, leaving 8 bases between them. Germline CDR1 is MNHNY and CDR2 is SVGAGI (reference sequence). The CDR3 sequence is 10 residues long. CDR3 sequence (DNA): TGTGCCACCGGGAGTTACGAGCAGTACTTC. Encoded protein: CATGSYEQYF.

The J gene is TRBJ2-1, the V gene TRBV6-5, with D perhaps TRBD1 (5 bases). CDR3 length equals 16 residues. V gave up 0 bases and J gave up 4 bases, with 13 bases separating them. Germline values: CDR1 MNHEY, CDR2 SVGAGI. The CDR3 region is CASSYSPGNGYNEQFF. DNA of the CDR3: TGTGCCAGCAGTTACTCGCCAGGGAATGGGTACAATGAGCAGTTCTTC.

The chain recombines TRBV7-3 with TRBJ1-2; D unclear. This CDR3 comprises 13 residues. Germline CDR1 reads SGHTA; CDR2 reads FQGTGA. Trimming took 1 base from V and 1 from J, leaving 4 bases between them. This CDR3 is CASSLNINYGYTF. The CDR3, as DNA: TGTGCCAGCAGCTTAAACATTAACTATGGCTACACCTTC.

The chain links TRBV15 to TRBJ1-2; 8 bases align to TRBD1. The CDR3 runs to 15 residues. Losses at the gene ends were 0 bases for V and 7 bases for J; bases not matched to a gene: 7. Germline V CDR1 and CDR2: LNHNV, YYDKDF (reference sequence). The CDR3 is CATSREQGAHTGYTF. Here the CDR3 DNA reads TGTGCCACCAGCAGAGAGCAGGGGGCCCATACTGGCTACACCTTC. Variable domain in full (rest from reference TRBV15 and TRBJ1-2): DAMVIQNPRYQVTQFGKPVTLSCSQTLNHNVMYWYQQKSSQAPKLLFHYYDKDFNNEADTPDNFQSRRPNTSFCFLDIRSPGLGDTAMYLCATSREQGAHTGYTFGSGTRLTVV.

The V gene is TRBV5-1, the J gene TRBJ2-3; 12 nucleotides agree with TRBD2. Per the germline V gene, CDR1 is SGHRS and CDR2 is YFSETQ. The CDR3 covers 17 residues. V shed 0 bases and J 5 bases; nucleotides not matched to a gene: 7. CDR3 amino acids: CASSLALAGGSGDTQYF. In nucleotides, the CDR3 is TGCGCCAGCAGCTTGGCCCTAGCGGGAGGGTCGGGAGATACGCAGTATTTT.

The rearrangement joins TRBV6-6 to TRBJ2-5, with D possibly being TRBD2 (5 bases). V dropped 4 bases and J dropped 1 base, with 7 bases sitting between them. From germline, CDR1 is MNHNY and CDR2 SVGAGI (reference sequence). The CDR3 extends over 13 amino acids. CDR3 nucleotides: TGTGCCAGCAGTTTGGACTTCCAAGAGACCCAGTACTTC. Its protein product is CASSLDFQETQYF.

The chain joins TRBV7-6 to TRBJ1-1, with D perhaps TRBD1 (5 bases). Per germline, CDR1 SGHVS and CDR2 FNYEAQ. The CDR3 covers 15 residues. The V end lost 5 bases, the J end lost 4 bases, and 17 bases lay between the germline ends. The CDR3 DNA sequence: TGTGCCAGCAGCCCGCCCGACAGTCGGACCACTGAAGCTTTCTTT. This gives the protein CASSPPDSRTTEAFF.

The V and J genes are TRBV5-1 and TRBJ2-5, with TRBD1 identical over 9 bases. J gave up 4 bases and V 3 bases, and 4 bases lay outside the gene matches. This CDR3 spans 14 amino acids. Per the germline V gene, CDR1 is SGHRS and CDR2 is YFSETQ. In DNA form, the CDR3 reads TGCGCCAGCAGCTACAGGGGGCGGCGAGAGACCCAGTACTTC. It codes for CASSYRGRRETQYF.

This rearrangement joins TRBV4-2 to TRBJ1-1, with a tentative D call TRBD1 (5 bases). This CDR3 spans 15 amino acids. V dropped 0 bases and J dropped 6 bases, with 14 bases sitting between them. From germline, CDR1 is LGHNA and CDR2 YNFKEQ. CDR3 DNA sequence: TGTGCCAGCAGCCAAGAATCCGCAGGGAGGTCTGAAGCTTTCTTT. The encoded protein is CASSQESAGRSEAFF.

The chain recombines TRBV11-3 with TRBJ2-7; TRBD1 matches 10 bases. Germline CDR1 SGHNT, CDR2 YENEEA. CDR3 length: 15 amino acids. V gave up 8 bases and J gave up 4 bases; unmatched junction bases: 11. CDR3 in DNA: TGTGCCAGCTCCCTCCGGGACAGGGGACTATACGAGCAGTACTTC. Translating it yields CASSLRDRGLYEQYF.

The chain combines TRBV19 with TRBJ2-3, with 8 bases identical to TRBD1. Germline CDR1 and CDR2: LNHDA and SQIVND (reference sequence). This CDR3 spans 15 amino acids. The V gene end was trimmed by 5 bases and the J gene end by 3 bases; junction bases not matched to a gene: 7. CDR3 nucleotide sequence: TGTGCCAGTAGTCCGGGCAGGGGGCGGACAGATACGCAGTATTTT. It translates to CASSPGRGRTDTQYF. The entire variable domain, with the rest obtained from reference TRBV19 and TRBJ2-3, is as follows: DGGITQSPKYLFRKEGQNVTLSCEQNLNHDAMYWYRQDPGQGLRLIYYSQIVNDFQKGDIAEGYSVSREKKESFPLTVTSAQKNPTAFYLCASSPGRGRTDTQYFGPGTRLTVL.

This chain uses TRBV4-3 with TRBJ2-7; 14 bases are a match to TRBD2. The CDR3 totals 17 residues. Germline CDR1 and CDR2: LGHNA and YSLEER. Unmatched junction bases numbered 9, after V lost 3 bases and J lost 5 bases. In DNA form, the CDR3 reads TGCGCCAGCAGCCAGGAACCGGGACTAGCGGGAGTGAACGAGCAGTACTTC. Translation gives CASSQEPGLAGVNEQYF.

This clone was seen once. CDR3 amino acids: CASSHREGQPQHF. The CDR3 region has the DNA TGTGCCAGCAGCCACAGGGAAGGTCAGCCCCAGCATTTT. The chain couples TRBV7-9 to TRBJ1-5, with D perhaps matching TRBD1 (6 bases). The CDR3 consists of 13 residues. The germline V gene has CDR1 SEHNR and CDR2 FQNEAQ (reference sequence). With 5 bases removed from V and 6 bases from J, the gap between germline ends came to 11 bases. Together with reference TRBV7-9 and TRBJ1-5, the CDR3 gives the full variable domain: DTGVSQNPRHKITKRGQNVTFRCDPISEHNRLYWYRQTLGQGPEFLTYFQNEAQLEKSRLLSDRFSAERPKGSFSTLEIQRTEQGDSAMYLCASSHREGQPQHFGDGTRLSIL.

The chain employs TRBV5-1 and TRBJ2-7; 12 positions agree with TRBD2. Trimming took 4 bases from V and 5 from J; bases not matched to a gene: 7. Germline V gives CDR1 SGHRS, CDR2 YFSETQ. The CDR3 consists of 15 residues. CDR3 nucleotide sequence: TGCGCCAGCAGCCTAGGGAGACTAGCGGGAGACGAGCAGTACTTC. It encodes CASSLGRLAGDEQYF.

This clone was seen a single time. The chain uses TRBV5-6 and TRBJ2-5, with D possibly TRBD1 on 5 matching bases. The V end was cut by 4 bases, the J end by 5 bases, with 12 bases between. This CDR3 contains 13 residues. The germline CDR1 and CDR2 sequences are SGHDT and YYEEEE. CDR3 region: CASSQQYRETQYF. CDR3 DNA: TGTGCCAGCAGCCAACAATACAGGGAGACCCAGTACTTC. The full variable domain, rest sourced from reference TRBV5-6 and TRBJ2-5, is DAGVTQSPTHLIKTRGQQVTLRCSPKSGHDTVSWYQQALGQGPQFIFQYYEEEERQRGNFPDRFSGHQFPNYSSELNVNALLLGDSALYLCASSQQYRETQYFGPGTRLLVL.

The CDR3 spells CASSVATGEAFF. CDR3 nucleotides: TGTGCCAGCAGCGTAGCTACGGGTGAAGCTTTCTTT. The chain couples TRBV9 to TRBJ1-1; no reliable D call. Germline assignment: CDR1 SGDLS and CDR2 YYNGEE. Trimming pared 0 bases from V and 7 bases from J, leaving 7 bases between. The CDR3 consists of 12 residues.

The genes are TRBV5-4 and TRBJ1-1, with D unclear. CDR3 size: 12 residues. V was clipped by 4 bases and J by 3 bases, with 7 bases between them. Germline assignment: CDR1 SGHNT and CDR2 YYREEE (reference sequence). For the CDR3, the DNA is TGTGCCAGCAGCCGGGGTGACACTGAAGCTTTCTTT. Amino acids: CASSRGDTEAFF.

The chain recombines TRBV9 with TRBJ1-3; the D gene is possibly TRBD1 (6 bases). The CDR3 runs 15 residues. CDR1 SGDLS and CDR2 YYNGEE come from the germline V gene. The V and J ends lost 2 bases and 4 bases respectively, with 13 bases between them. In DNA, the CDR3 is TGTGCCAGCAGCGTGGAAGGGGGTTTCGGAAACACCATATATTTT. It codes for CASSVEGGFGNTIYF.

The CDR3 DNA sequence: TGTGCCACCCATCTGACGGACAGCAGTAGTTACGAGCAGTACTTC. Translating it yields CATHLTDSSSYEQYF. The rearrangement joins TRBV2 to TRBJ2-7, with D perhaps matching TRBD1 (6 bases). CDR1 and CDR2 (germline): SNHLY, FYNNEI. This CDR3 spans 15 amino acids. V gave up 10 bases and J gave up 4 bases, with 23 bases separating them.